This T cell receptor (beta chain) was recovered during a study of memory B cells and T cells in multiple sclerosis. To note about this clone: Its antigen remains unknown.

CDR3 length: 16 residues. In germline, CDR1 is SGHRS, CDR2 YFSETQ. V dropped 1 base and J dropped 5; count of bases not matched to a gene: 9. Whole-study findings and limits: Normalization was needed because clone-set size differences affected shared clonotype counts.

Sequencing was performed with immunoSEQ multiplex PCR; in TCRdb, only in-frame clones are kept and a portion is missing. The table includes approximately 14,000 clones, approximately 69% detected once. This chain links TRBV5-1 with TRBJ2-5; 9 nucleotides line up with TRBD2. Source material: memory (CD45RO+) CD4+ T cells from blood. The source of this sequence is a human donor with multiple sclerosis. CDR3 loop: CASSLYQAGGSETQYF. The CDR3 DNA sequence: TGCGCCAGCAGCTTGTATCAAGCGGGAGGAAGTGAGACCCAGTACTTC.